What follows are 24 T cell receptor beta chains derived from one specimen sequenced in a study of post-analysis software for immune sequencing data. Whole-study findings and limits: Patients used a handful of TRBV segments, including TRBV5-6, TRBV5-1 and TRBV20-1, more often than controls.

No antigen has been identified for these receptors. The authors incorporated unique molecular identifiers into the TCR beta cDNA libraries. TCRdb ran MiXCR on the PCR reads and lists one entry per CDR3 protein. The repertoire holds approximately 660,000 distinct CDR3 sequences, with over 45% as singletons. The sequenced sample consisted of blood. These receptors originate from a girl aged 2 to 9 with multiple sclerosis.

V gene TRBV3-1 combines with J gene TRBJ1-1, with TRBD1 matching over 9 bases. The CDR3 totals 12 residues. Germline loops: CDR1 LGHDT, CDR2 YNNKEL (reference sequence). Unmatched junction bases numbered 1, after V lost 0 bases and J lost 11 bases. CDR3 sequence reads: CASSQEQGAAFF. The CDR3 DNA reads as TGTGCCAGCAGCCAAGAACAGGGGGCGGCTTTCTTT. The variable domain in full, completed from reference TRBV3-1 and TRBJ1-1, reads DTAVSQTPKYLVTQMGNDKSIKCEQNLGHDTMYWYKQDSKKFLKIMFSYNNKELIINETVPNRFSPKSPDKAHLNLHINSLELGDSAVYFCASSQEQGAAFFGQGTRLTVV.

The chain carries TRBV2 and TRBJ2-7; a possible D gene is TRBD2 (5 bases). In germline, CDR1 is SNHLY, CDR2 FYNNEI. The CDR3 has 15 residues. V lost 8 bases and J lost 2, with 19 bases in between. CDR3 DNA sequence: TGTGCCAGCCGGAGGAAGGGCCGACTTGCCTACGAGCAGTACTTC. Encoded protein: CASRRKGRLAYEQYF.

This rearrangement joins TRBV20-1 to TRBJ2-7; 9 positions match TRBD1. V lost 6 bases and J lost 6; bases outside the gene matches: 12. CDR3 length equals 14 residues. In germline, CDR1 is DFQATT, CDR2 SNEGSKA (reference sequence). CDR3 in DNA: TGCAGTGCCTCGCCGGGACAGGGAAAGGTCGAGCAGTACTTC. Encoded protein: CSASPGQGKVEQYF.

The CDR3 nucleotides are TGTGCCAGCAGTGTCAGGGAGGGAATATACAATGAGCAGTTCTTC. Translated, it gives CASSVREGIYNEQFF. This chain connects TRBV12-3 or TRBV12-4 to TRBJ2-1, with 7 bases lining up with TRBD2. The junction had 8 bases not matched to a gene; V was cut back by 5 bases and J by 4 bases. The CDR3 contains 15 residues.

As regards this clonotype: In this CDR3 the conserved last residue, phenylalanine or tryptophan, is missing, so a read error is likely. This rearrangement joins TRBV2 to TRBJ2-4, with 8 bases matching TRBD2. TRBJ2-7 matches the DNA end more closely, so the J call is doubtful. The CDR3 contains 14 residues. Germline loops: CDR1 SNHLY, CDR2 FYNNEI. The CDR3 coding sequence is TGTGCCAGCACCCTACTAGCGGTTACCTACGAGCAGTACTTA. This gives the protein CASTLLAVTYEQYL.

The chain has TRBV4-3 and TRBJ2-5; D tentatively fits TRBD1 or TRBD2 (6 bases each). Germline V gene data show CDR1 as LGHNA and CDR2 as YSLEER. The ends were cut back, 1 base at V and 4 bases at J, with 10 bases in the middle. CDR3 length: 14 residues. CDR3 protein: CASSQGGARETQYF. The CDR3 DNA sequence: TGCGCCAGCAGCCAAGGGGGGGCCCGAGAGACCCAGTACTTC.

The CDR3 region has the DNA TGCGCCAGCAGCTTGGACGGACGGCACAATCAGCCCCAGCATTTT. It specifies CASSLDGRHNQPQHF. The rearrangement uses TRBV5-1 and TRBJ1-5; D remains unclear. The CDR3 length is 15 residues. From germline, CDR1 is SGHRS and CDR2 YFSETQ. V lost 0 bases and J lost 3, with 10 bases in between.

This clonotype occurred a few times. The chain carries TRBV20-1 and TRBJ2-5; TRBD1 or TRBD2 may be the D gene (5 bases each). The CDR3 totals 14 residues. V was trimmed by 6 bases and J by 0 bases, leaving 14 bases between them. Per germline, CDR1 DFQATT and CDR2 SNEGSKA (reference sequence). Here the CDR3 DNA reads TGCAGTGCCCCCTCTGAGGGGAACCAAGAGACCCAGTACTTC. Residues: CSAPSEGNQETQYF.

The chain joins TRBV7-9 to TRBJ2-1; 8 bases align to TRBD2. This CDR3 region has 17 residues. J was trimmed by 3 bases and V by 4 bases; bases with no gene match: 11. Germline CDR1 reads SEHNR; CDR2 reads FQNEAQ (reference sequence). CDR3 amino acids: CASSSPATGTSYNEQFF. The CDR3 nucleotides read TGTGCCAGCAGCTCGCCGGCAACCGGGACTAGCTACAATGAGCAGTTCTTC.

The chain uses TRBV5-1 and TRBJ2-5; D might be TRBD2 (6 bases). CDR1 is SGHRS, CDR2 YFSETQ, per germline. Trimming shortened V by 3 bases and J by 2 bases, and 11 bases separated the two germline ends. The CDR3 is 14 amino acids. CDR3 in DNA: TGCGCCAGCAGCTCGACTAGGACACAAGAGACCCAGTACTTC. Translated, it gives CASSSTRTQETQYF.

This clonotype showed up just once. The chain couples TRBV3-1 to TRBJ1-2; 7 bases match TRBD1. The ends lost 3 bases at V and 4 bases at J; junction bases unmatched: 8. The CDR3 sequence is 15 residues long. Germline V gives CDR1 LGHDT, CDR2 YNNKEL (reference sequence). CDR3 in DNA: TGTGCCAGCAGCCAGGTCGGATCAGGGGGCTATGGCTACACCTTC. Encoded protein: CASSQVGSGGYGYTF.

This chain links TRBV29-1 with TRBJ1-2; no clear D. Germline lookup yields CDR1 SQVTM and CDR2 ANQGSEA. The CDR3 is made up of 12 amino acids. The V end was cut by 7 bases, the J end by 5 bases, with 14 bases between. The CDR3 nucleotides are TGCAGCGGAATGGAGGGCAGTTATGGCTACACCTTC. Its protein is CSGMEGSYGYTF.

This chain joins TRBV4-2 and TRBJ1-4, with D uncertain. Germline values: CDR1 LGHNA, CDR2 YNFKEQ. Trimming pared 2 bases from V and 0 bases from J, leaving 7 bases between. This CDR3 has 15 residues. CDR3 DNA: TGTGCCAGCAGCCAAACGCCTGCAACTAATGAAAAACTGTTTTTT. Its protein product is CASSQTPATNEKLFF.

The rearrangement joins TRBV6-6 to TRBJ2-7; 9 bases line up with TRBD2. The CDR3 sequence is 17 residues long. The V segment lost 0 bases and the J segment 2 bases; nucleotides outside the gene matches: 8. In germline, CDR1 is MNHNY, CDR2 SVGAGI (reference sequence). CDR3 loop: CASSYSSSGRITYEQYF. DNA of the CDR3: TGTGCCAGCAGTTACTCCTCGAGCGGGAGGATCACCTACGAGCAGTACTTC.

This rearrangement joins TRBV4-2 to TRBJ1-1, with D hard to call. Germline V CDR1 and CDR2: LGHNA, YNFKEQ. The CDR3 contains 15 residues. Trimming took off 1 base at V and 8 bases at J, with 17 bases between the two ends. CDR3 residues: CASSQGASSGTEAFF. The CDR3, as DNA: TGTGCCAGCAGCCAAGGCGCTTCCTCGGGCACCGAAGCTTTCTTT.

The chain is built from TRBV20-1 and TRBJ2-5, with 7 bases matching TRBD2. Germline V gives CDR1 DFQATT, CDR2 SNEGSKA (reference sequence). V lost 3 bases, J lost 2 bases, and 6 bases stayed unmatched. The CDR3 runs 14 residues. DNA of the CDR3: TGCAGTGCTAGCGGGCTAGCGGAACAAGAGACCCAGTACTTC. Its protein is CSASGLAEQETQYF.

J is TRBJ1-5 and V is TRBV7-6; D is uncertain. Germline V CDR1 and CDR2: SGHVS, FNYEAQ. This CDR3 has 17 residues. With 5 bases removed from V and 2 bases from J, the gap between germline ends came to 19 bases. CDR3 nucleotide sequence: TGTGCCAGCAGCCAAGAGAGCGGGGTTCTTCGCAATCAGCCCCAGCATTTT. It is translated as CASSQESGVLRNQPQHF. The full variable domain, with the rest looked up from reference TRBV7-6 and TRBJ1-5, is GAGVSQSPRYKVTKRGQDVALRCDPISGHVSLYWYRQALGQGPEFLTYFNYEAQQDKSGLPNDRFSAERPEGSISTLTIQRTEQRDSAMYRCASSQESGVLRNQPQHFGDGTRLSIL.

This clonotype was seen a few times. CDR3 in DNA: TGTGCCAGCAGTTTTTTCCAAGAGACCCAGTACTTC. Translating it yields CASSFFQETQYF. The chain carries TRBV12-3 or TRBV12-4 and TRBJ2-5; D unresolved. This CDR3 spans 12 amino acids. V lost 3 bases and J 1 base, leaving 3 bases between the germline ends.

CDR3 protein: CSGGQGKTEAFF. In nucleotides, the CDR3 is TGCAGCGGAGGACAGGGTAAAACTGAAGCTTTCTTT. V usage is TRBV29-1 and J usage is TRBJ1-1; TRBD1 aligns across 8 bases. Looked up from germline, CDR1 is SQVTM and CDR2 is ANQGSEA. The CDR3 covers 12 residues. V lost 7 bases and J lost 5; bases outside the gene matches: 6.

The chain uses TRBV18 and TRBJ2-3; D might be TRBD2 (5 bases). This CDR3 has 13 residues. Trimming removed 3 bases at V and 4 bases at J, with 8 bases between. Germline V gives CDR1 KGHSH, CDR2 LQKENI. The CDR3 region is CASSPQEADTQYF. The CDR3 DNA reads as TGTGCCAGCTCACCGCAGGAGGCAGATACGCAGTATTTT.

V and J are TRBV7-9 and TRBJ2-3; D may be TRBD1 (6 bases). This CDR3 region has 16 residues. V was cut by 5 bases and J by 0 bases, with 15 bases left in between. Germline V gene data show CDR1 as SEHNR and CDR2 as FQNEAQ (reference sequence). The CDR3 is CASSRWTATSTDTQYF. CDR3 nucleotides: TGTGCCAGCAGCCGTTGGACAGCAACTAGCACAGATACGCAGTATTTT.

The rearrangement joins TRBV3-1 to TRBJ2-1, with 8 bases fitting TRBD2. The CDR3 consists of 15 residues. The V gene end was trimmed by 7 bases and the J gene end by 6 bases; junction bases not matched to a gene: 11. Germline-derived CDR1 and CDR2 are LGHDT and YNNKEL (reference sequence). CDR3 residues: CASILFSGTSNEQFF. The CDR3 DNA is TGTGCCAGCATACTTTTTAGCGGGACTAGCAATGAGCAGTTCTTC.

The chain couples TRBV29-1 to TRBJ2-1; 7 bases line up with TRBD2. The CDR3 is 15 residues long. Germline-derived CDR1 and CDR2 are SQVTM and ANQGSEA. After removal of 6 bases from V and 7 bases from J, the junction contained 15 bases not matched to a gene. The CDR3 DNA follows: TGCAGCGTCCTCCTATTGGGGCGGCGGGAGAATGAGCAGTTCTTC. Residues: CSVLLLGRRENEQFF.

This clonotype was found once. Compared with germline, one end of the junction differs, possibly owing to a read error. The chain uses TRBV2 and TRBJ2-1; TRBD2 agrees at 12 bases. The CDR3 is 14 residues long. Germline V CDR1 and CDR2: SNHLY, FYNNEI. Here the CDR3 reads CVSSGSSGRDEQFF. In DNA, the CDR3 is TGTGTCAGCAGTGGATCTAGCGGGAGGGATGAGCAGTTCTTC.